These T cell receptor beta chains were read from a single sample in a study of vaccination effects on CD4 cells after COVID-19. No antigens are known for them. TCRdb keeps only in-frame clones here, not all; method: immunoSEQ multiplex PCR. The table records about 34,000 clones, around 73% of them present only once. The sample consisted of CD4+ T cells from PBMCs cultured with HCoV-OC43 spike peptides, taken before COVID-19 vaccination. Receptor source: a human donor who received a COVID-19 vaccine. The conserved cysteine and the conserved F or W are not part of the CDR3 here.

len	v_gene	j_gene	CDR3aa
13	TRBV5-8	TRBJ2-1	ASSPGTSGTNEQF
12	TRBV6-6	TRBJ1-2	ASSYSAQSYGYT
11	TRBV15	TRBJ1-1	ATSRKIGTEAF
11	TRBV6-5	TRBJ2-2	ASSYRELRELF
14	TRBV3-1/TRBV3-2	TRBJ1-3	ASSQEGAGSGNTIY
12	TRBV5-5	TRBJ2-5	ASSLGHYLETQY
11	TRBV15	TRBJ1-2	ATSSQGNYGYT
11	TRBV4-3	TRBJ1-2	ASSQEGGIGYT
14	TRBV5-4	TRBJ2-7	ASSLGSEQGKLRQY
12	TRBV19	TRBJ2-7	AVKVGPATNEQY
12	TRBV5-6	TRBJ2-7	ASSLDGATYEQY
13	TRBV5-4	TRBJ1-1	ASSQLRSGGTEAF
11	TRBV5-6	TRBJ1-2	ASSRQGTYGYT
15	TRBV2	TRBJ2-1	ASSPLSGLALYNEQF